What follows are 21 T cell receptor beta chains derived from one specimen sequenced in a study of blood T cell repertoires in COVID-19. Sequencing used immunoSEQ multiplex PCR; TCRdb keeps in-frame clones, though not all of them. The table includes some 150,000 clones, around nine tenths detected once. The specimen was peripheral blood. The origin of the receptors is a woman aged 45 to 65 with active or convalescent COVID-19.

Written as DNA, the CDR3 is TGTGCCAGCAGCTTAGCTGGCGCGGGAGTCTACAATGAGCAGTTCTTC. Translated, it gives CASSLAGAGVYNEQFF. The chain combines TRBV7-2 with TRBJ2-1; TRBD2 aligns across 7 bases. The CDR3 has 16 residues. Losses at the gene ends were 0 bases for V and 3 bases for J; bases not matched to a gene: 5. Per the germline V gene, CDR1 is SGHTA and CDR2 is FQGNSA.

The chain has TRBV9 and TRBJ1-1; D is perhaps TRBD1 (5 bases). CDR3 size: 14 residues. The V end lost 0 bases, the J end lost 2 bases, and 8 bases lay between the germline ends. In germline, CDR1 is SGDLS, CDR2 YYNGEE. The CDR3 nucleotides read TGTGCCAGCAGCGTAGGGGGGGAAAACACTGAAGCTTTCTTT. It encodes CASSVGGENTEAFF.

The CDR3 is CASSKQDLTYGYTF. CDR3 nucleotide sequence: TGTGCCAGCAGTAAGCAGGATTTAACCTATGGCTACACCTTC. The rearrangement links TRBV28 to TRBJ1-2; D uncertain. Germline V gives CDR1 MDHEN, CDR2 SYDVKM. V dropped 5 bases and J dropped 4 bases, with 14 bases sitting between them. The CDR3 totals 14 residues.

This chain uses TRBV5-1 with TRBJ1-2; 10 bases map to TRBD1. V shed 0 bases and J 8 bases; nucleotides not matched to a gene: 4. The CDR3 is 14 amino acids. CDR1 SGHRS and CDR2 YFSETQ come from the germline V gene. The CDR3 protein is CASSLGQGAWGYTF. CDR3 DNA: TGCGCCAGCAGCTTGGGACAGGGGGCGTGGGGCTACACCTTC.

The genes are TRBV7-2 and TRBJ2-1, with 15 bases that match TRBD2. The trim removed 0 bases at V and 8 bases at J, leaving 2 bases unmatched. The CDR3 is made up of 16 amino acids. Per the germline V gene, CDR1 is SGHTA and CDR2 is FQGNSA. This CDR3 is CASSLAGTSGGYEQFF. The CDR3 DNA reads TGTGCCAGCAGCTTAGCAGGGACTAGCGGGGGGTATGAGCAGTTCTTC.

The chain joins TRBV7-3 to TRBJ1-5, with TRBD1 matching over 8 bases. Germline lookup yields CDR1 SGHTA and CDR2 FQGTGA. J was trimmed by 4 bases and V by 4 bases; bases with no gene match: 12. The CDR3 covers 17 residues. In DNA form, the CDR3 reads TGTGCCAGCAGCTCGAAATCACCGACAGGGGAGAATCAGCCCCAGCATTTT. This gives the protein CASSSKSPTGENQPQHF. Supplemented by reference TRBV7-3 and TRBJ1-5, the full variable domain reads GAGVSQTPSNKVTEKGKYVELRCDPISGHTALYWYRQSLGQGPEFLIYFQGTGAADDSGLPNDRFFAVRPEGSVSTLKIQRTERGDSAVYLCASSSKSPTGENQPQHFGDGTRLSIL.

This rearrangement joins TRBV25-1 to TRBJ1-1; D not resolved. Trimming left V 8 bases short and J 3 bases short, with 16 bases between. This CDR3 has 14 amino acids. The germline CDR1 and CDR2 sequences are MGHDK and SYGVNS. The CDR3 protein is CASERAGWDTEAFF. CDR3 DNA: TGTGCCAGCGAGAGGGCCGGTTGGGACACTGAAGCTTTCTTT. Using reference TRBV25-1 and TRBJ1-1 for the parts outside the CDR3, the full variable domain is EADIYQTPRYLVIGTGKKITLECSQTMGHDKMYWYQQDPGMELHLIHYSYGVNSTEKGDLSSESTVSRIRTEHFPLTLESARPSHTSQYLCASERAGWDTEAFFGQGTRLTVV.

The V and J genes are TRBV5-1 and TRBJ1-1; 11 nucleotides agree with TRBD1. Looked up from germline, CDR1 is SGHRS and CDR2 is YFSETQ. The CDR3 runs 15 residues. V was clipped by 7 bases and J by 4 bases; unmatched bases: 9. The CDR3 DNA reads TGCGCCAGCGCATGGACAGGGGGCCGAGGCACTGAAGCTTTCTTT. It is translated as CASAWTGGRGTEAFF. Based on the CDR3 plus reference TRBV5-1 and TRBJ1-1, the full variable domain is KAGVTQTPRYLIKTRGQQVTLSCSPISGHRSVSWYQQTPGQGLQFLFEYFSETQRNKGNFPGRFSGRQFSNSRSEMNVSTLELGDSALYLCASAWTGGRGTEAFFGQGTRLTVV.

The gene calls are TRBV19 and TRBJ2-1, with TRBD2 as a possible D gene (7 bases). Between the trimmed V and J ends, which lost 3 bases and 7 bases, there was a span of 10 bases. From germline, CDR1 is LNHDA and CDR2 SQIVND (reference sequence). This CDR3 has 13 amino acids. The CDR3 protein is CASSIGGPNEQFF. The CDR3 DNA reads TGTGCCAGTAGTATCGGGGGGCCTAATGAGCAGTTCTTC.

This rearrangement joins TRBV10-3 to TRBJ1-2, with D tentatively TRBD1 (5 bases). Deletions cut 6 bases from V and 1 base from J, with 12 bases between. The CDR3 contains 14 residues. Looked up from germline, CDR1 is ENHRY and CDR2 is SYGVKD. The CDR3 region is CAISAQGGNYGYTF. The CDR3 DNA reads TGTGCCATCAGCGCTCAGGGAGGTAACTATGGCTACACCTTC.

In DNA form, the CDR3 reads TGTGCCAGCAGGATGGACAGTAGCAATCAGCCCCAGCATTTT. It yields the protein CASRMDSSNQPQHF. J is TRBJ1-5 and V is TRBV6-6; maybe TRBD1 (6 bases). CDR3 length equals 14 residues. The germline V gene encodes CDR1 MNHNY and CDR2 SVGAGI (reference sequence). V was pared by 6 bases and J by 0 bases, with 9 bases between.

This rearrangement joins TRBV11-3 to TRBJ2-7; 10 bases align to TRBD1. This CDR3 comprises 14 residues. Unmatched junction bases numbered 10, after V lost 5 bases and J lost 9 bases. Per the germline V gene, CDR1 is SGHNT and CDR2 is YENEEA. CDR3 loop: CASSPTGGSPGQYF. The CDR3 DNA follows: TGTGCCAGCAGCCCGACAGGGGGCTCCCCGGGGCAGTACTTC.

The rearrangement uses TRBV19 and TRBJ1-2; 11 positions agree with TRBD1. The CDR3 spans 15 residues. The germline V gene encodes CDR1 LNHDA and CDR2 SQIVND (reference sequence). Trimming cost V 6 bases and J 4 bases; bases outside gene matches: 7. CDR3 loop: CASRQWTGGLYGYTF. CDR3 nucleotides: TGTGCCAGTAGGCAGTGGACAGGGGGCCTCTATGGCTACACCTTC.

This clone was detected only a few times. V gene TRBV7-2 combines with J gene TRBJ2-7; 13 bases agree with TRBD2. The CDR3 sequence is 17 residues long. Germline CDR1 is SGHTA and CDR2 is FQGNSA. Trimming cost V 0 bases and J 6 bases; bases outside gene matches: 8. The CDR3 region has the DNA TGTGCCAGCAGCTTAGCTTGGACTAGCGGGAGTAGGAGCGAGCAGTACTTC. Translated, it gives CASSLAWTSGSRSEQYF.

This clone showed up just a few times. This chain connects TRBV19 to TRBJ1-4; weak D call: TRBD1 (6 bases). V was cut by 1 base and J by 7 bases, with 13 bases left in between. This CDR3 contains 15 residues. Germline-derived CDR1 and CDR2 are LNHDA and SQIVND (reference sequence). CDR3 sequence: CASSIGRGAREKLFF. CDR3 sequence (DNA): TGTGCCAGTAGTATAGGCCGGGGGGCACGTGAAAAACTGTTTTTT.

The CDR3 DNA reads TGTGCCAGCAGTGAAAAGGCGGGTTCACCCCTCCACTTT. It encodes CASSEKAGSPLHF. The chain has TRBV6-1 and TRBJ1-6, with D uncertain. CDR1 MNHNS and CDR2 SASEGT come from the germline V gene. This CDR3 contains 13 residues. V lost 2 bases and J 9 bases, leaving 8 bases between the germline ends.

The V gene is TRBV19, the J gene TRBJ1-3; a weak D match, TRBD1 (5 bases). Trimming pared 10 bases from V and 0 bases from J, leaving 16 bases between. The CDR3 length is 15 residues. CDR1 is LNHDA, CDR2 SQIVND, per germline (reference sequence). The CDR3 sequence is CATTGGLLSGNTIYF. Written as DNA, the CDR3 is TGTGCCACCACCGGGGGACTACTCTCTGGAAACACCATATATTTT.

The V and J genes are TRBV11-2 and TRBJ2-7; 7 positions match TRBD1. This CDR3 is 16 amino acids long. The V gene's germline CDR1 is SGHAT and CDR2 FQNNGV. Trimming cost V 1 base and J 2 bases; bases outside gene matches: 8. DNA for the CDR3: TGTGCCAGCAGCTTAGCCCGGGACAGAGAGACCTACGAGCAGTACTTC. Translating it yields CASSLARDRETYEQYF.

This chain uses TRBV2 with TRBJ2-2; maybe TRBD2 (7 bases). The V and J ends lost 2 bases and 7 bases respectively, with 14 bases between them. CDR3 length equals 15 residues. The germline V gene encodes CDR1 SNHLY and CDR2 FYNNEI. This chain's CDR3 is CASSELGGRIGELFF. The CDR3 DNA reads as TGTGCCAGCAGTGAACTCGGGGGGCGTATCGGGGAGCTGTTTTTT.

The rearrangement joins TRBV2 to TRBJ2-3; D gene ambiguous. Trimming removed 7 bases from V and 5 bases from J, with 7 bases in between. CDR3 size: 11 residues. The germline gives CDR1 SNHLY, CDR2 FYNNEI. In DNA form, the CDR3 reads TGTGCCAGCACTATAGAAGATACGCAGTATTTT. It translates to CASTIEDTQYF.

The CDR3 loop reads CASSLQGAGGNTIYF. DNA for the CDR3: TGTGCCAGCAGCCTACAGGGGGCCGGTGGAAACACCATATATTTT. The V and J genes are TRBV5-4 and TRBJ1-3; 9 bases fit TRBD1. The CDR3 length is 15 residues. V trimming: 4 bases; J trimming: 3 bases; junction bases outside the gene matches: 5. CDR1 and CDR2 from the germline V gene are SGHNT and YYREEE (reference sequence).